These 14 T cell receptor beta chains share one sample of origin, sequenced in a study of cytomegalovirus exposure and HLA in healthy donors. The PCR was carried out with 60 Vbeta primers and 13 Jbeta primers. Measured with immunoSEQ multiplex PCR; TCRdb has only the in-frame clones, and not every one. Of over 85,000 clones listed, 76% were seen once; the top ten hold under 15%. The material sequenced was PBMCs. These receptors were obtained from a man aged 25-40 years in good health and CMV-seropositive.

For the CDR3, the DNA is TGTGCCAGCAGTAACGGACAGGGGGGTGAAAAACTGTTTTTT. Its translation is CASSNGQGGEKLFF. The chain joins TRBV28 to TRBJ1-4; 10 bases fit TRBD1. The CDR3 loop spans 14 amino acids. After removal of 5 bases from V and 7 bases from J, the junction contained 4 bases not matched to a gene. The germline CDR1 and CDR2 sequences are MDHEN and SYDVKM. The whole variable domain, remainder taken from reference TRBV28 and TRBJ1-4, is DVKVTQSSRYLVKRTGEKVFLECVQDMDHENMFWYRQDPGLGLRLIYFSYDVKMKEKGDIPEGYSVSREKKERFSLILESASTNQTSMYLCASSNGQGGEKLFFGSGTQLSVL.

The V call is TRBV28, the J call TRBJ1-2; maybe TRBD1 (5 bases). V was cut by 6 bases and J by 0 bases, with 11 bases left in between. CDR1 and CDR2 (germline): MDHEN, SYDVKM. The CDR3 contains 14 residues. The CDR3 DNA is TGTGCCAGCAGCGACGGGGGGACTAACTATGGCTACACCTTC. Translating gives CASSDGGTNYGYTF.

This rearrangement joins TRBV5-1 to TRBJ1-5; the D is unclear. The CDR3 has 18 amino acids. Germline-derived CDR1 and CDR2 are SGHRS and YFSETQ. The V gene lost 4 bases and the J gene lost 0 bases, with 20 bases spanning the gap. The CDR3 DNA reads as TGCGCCAGCAGCGGGTCCGGCCGGGGAACACATAGCAATCAGCCCCAGCATTTT. This codes for CASSGSGRGTHSNQPQHF.

J is TRBJ1-4 and V is TRBV5-6, with 7 bases matching TRBD1. The CDR3 loop spans 14 amino acids. Germline V CDR1 and CDR2: SGHDT, YYEEEE. Trimming removed 0 bases from V and 8 bases from J; junction bases left unmatched: 4. The CDR3 region has the DNA TGTGCCAGCAGCTTGGGGCAGGGGGAGGAAAAACTGTTTTTT. Amino acid sequence: CASSLGQGEEKLFF. Full variable domain (missing parts from reference TRBV5-6 and TRBJ1-4): DAGVTQSPTHLIKTRGQQVTLRCSPKSGHDTVSWYQQALGQGPQFIFQYYEEEERQRGNFPDRFSGHQFPNYSSELNVNALLLGDSALYLCASSLGQGEEKLFFGSGTQLSVL.

This clone was recorded once. CDR3 loop: CASSPLAGANVLTF. The CDR3 DNA sequence: TGTGCCAGCAGCCCTCTCGCTGGGGCCAACGTCCTGACTTTC. The V gene is TRBV7-3, the J gene TRBJ2-6; D not certain. The germline gives CDR1 SGHTA, CDR2 FQGTGA. The V end lost 5 bases, the J end lost 2 bases, and 7 bases lay between the germline ends. The CDR3 runs 14 residues.

The chain is built from TRBV27 and TRBJ1-5; 7 bases are a match to TRBD1. The V and J ends lost 1 base and 7 bases, in that order; junction bases with no gene match: 10. From germline, CDR1 is MNHEY and CDR2 SMNVEV (reference sequence). The CDR3 spans 16 residues. The DNA for the CDR3 is TGTGCCAGCAGTTTATATGGGACAGCCTCAGGGCAGCCCCAGCATTTT. The encoded protein is CASSLYGTASGQPQHF.

The gene calls are TRBV6-5 and TRBJ1-2; 9 bases fit TRBD1. The CDR3 runs to 13 residues. From germline, CDR1 is MNHEY and CDR2 SVGAGI. Losses at the gene ends were 11 bases for V and 6 bases for J; bases not matched to a gene: 10. CDR3 residues: CAGHAGQGNGYTF. DNA for the CDR3: TGTGCCGGACACGCGGGACAGGGAAATGGCTACACCTTC.

J is TRBJ1-5 and V is TRBV28, with a tentative D call TRBD1 (6 bases). With 7 bases removed from V and 9 bases from J, the gap between germline ends came to 16 bases. The V gene's germline CDR1 is MDHEN and CDR2 SYDVKM. The CDR3 contains 13 residues. The CDR3 DNA is TGTGCCAGCACCCAAGGGGGGGCTAGGCCCCAGCATTTT. Protein product: CASTQGGARPQHF. The full variable domain, in which reference TRBV28 and TRBJ1-5 provide the parts outside the CDR3, is DVKVTQSSRYLVKRTGEKVFLECVQDMDHENMFWYRQDPGLGLRLIYFSYDVKMKEKGDIPEGYSVSREKKERFSLILESASTNQTSMYLCASTQGGARPQHFGDGTRLSIL.

The chain employs TRBV14 and TRBJ1-6; D might be TRBD1 (5 bases). Germline V gives CDR1 SGHDN, CDR2 FVKESK. CDR3 length: 17 amino acids. V lost 2 bases, J lost 5 bases, and 16 bases lay in between. CDR3 nucleotide sequence: TGTGCCAGCAGCCAACAAGGCGGGGTAGGGGATAATTCACCCCTCCACTTT. This encodes CASSQQGGVGDNSPLHF.

This clone was found a few times. The DNA for the CDR3 is TGTGCCAGCAGTGAATCAGTTAATAGCAATCAGCCCCAGCATTTT. Amino acid sequence: CASSESVNSNQPQHF. The chain has TRBV25-1 and TRBJ1-5; D remains ambiguous. The V end was cut by 1 base, the J end by 0 bases, with 7 bases between. CDR3 length: 15 amino acids. Germline CDR1 is MGHDK and CDR2 is SYGVNS.

This clone was picked up a small number of times. The CDR3 reads CASSLSAQANTGELFF. CDR3 nucleotide sequence: TGTGCCAGCAGCTTAAGCGCACAGGCGAACACCGGGGAGCTGTTTTTT. The V gene is TRBV7-7, the J gene TRBJ2-2; tentative D call: TRBD1 (5 bases). The CDR3 length is 16 residues. V lost 2 bases, J lost 0 bases, and 10 bases lay in between. Per the germline V gene, CDR1 is SSHAT and CDR2 is FNYEAQ (reference sequence).

The chain links TRBV6-1 to TRBJ2-1; 8 bases map to TRBD1. CDR3 length: 14 amino acids. Germline-derived CDR1 and CDR2 are MNHNS and SASEGT. The V gene end was trimmed by 8 bases and the J gene end by 4 bases; junction bases not matched to a gene: 7. The chain's CDR3 is CASHRTGMYNEQFF. CDR3 in DNA: TGTGCCAGCCATAGGACAGGGATGTACAATGAGCAGTTCTTC.

The sample holds one count of this clone. The chain is built from TRBV2 and TRBJ1-5; 12 nucleotides align to TRBD1. Germline-derived CDR1 and CDR2 are SNHLY and FYNNEI. The CDR3 spans 18 residues. After removal of 2 bases from V and 2 bases from J, the junction contained 7 bases not matched to a gene. In DNA form, the CDR3 reads TGTGCCAGCAGTGAATGGGACAGGGGGCGTTTAGGCAATCAGCCCCAGCATTTT. Protein product: CASSEWDRGRLGNQPQHF.

The V call is TRBV27, the J call TRBJ1-4; possibly TRBD1 for D (6 bases). The CDR3 spans 14 residues. With 2 bases removed from V and 8 bases from J, the gap between germline ends came to 12 bases. Looked up from germline, CDR1 is MNHEY and CDR2 is SMNVEV (reference sequence). CDR3 in DNA: TGTGCCAGCAGTTTACGGGGGGCGGAGGAAAAACTGTTTTTT. Residues: CASSLRGAEEKLFF.